These 23 T cell receptor beta chains share one sample of origin, sequenced in a study of blood T cell repertoires in COVID-19. Clones were sequenced by immunoSEQ multiplex PCR, and TCRdb holds only the in-frame ones, with some missing. The sample lists approximately 170,000 clones, around 82% seen once, with under 12% in the top ten. Material for sequencing was peripheral blood. These TCRs come from a woman aged 80 or older with active or convalescent COVID-19.

V is TRBV19 and J is TRBJ1-1; the match to TRBD1 covers 10 bases. This CDR3 is 16 amino acids long. Germline assignment: CDR1 LNHDA and CDR2 SQIVND (reference sequence). V gave up 7 bases and J gave up 0 bases; unmatched junction bases: 8. In DNA, the CDR3 is TGTGCCAGTATCTCCCTGACAGGGGGCATGAACACTGAAGCTTTCTTT. It encodes CASISLTGGMNTEAFF.

V gene TRBV27 combines with J gene TRBJ2-7; D may be TRBD1 (5 bases). This CDR3 has 11 residues. V lost 6 bases, J lost 9 bases, and 12 bases lay in between. Looked up from germline, CDR1 is MNHEY and CDR2 is SMNVEV (reference sequence). Written as DNA, the CDR3 is TGTGCCAGCAGCCTACAGGTGGGGCAGTACTTC. The encoded protein is CASSLQVGQYF.

The chain carries TRBV7-2 and TRBJ1-3, with a weak D call TRBD1 (5 bases). Germline-derived CDR1 and CDR2 are SGHTA and FQGNSA. The CDR3 is 18 amino acids. Trimming took 5 bases from V and 0 from J, leaving 20 bases between them. CDR3 in amino acids: CASSPQVQGSYSGNTIYF. CDR3 nucleotides: TGTGCCAGCAGCCCCCAAGTTCAGGGTAGCTACTCTGGAAACACCATATATTTT. The full variable domain, rest sourced from reference TRBV7-2 and TRBJ1-3, is GAGVSQSPSNKVTEKGKDVELRCDPISGHTALYWYRQSLGQGLEFLIYFQGNSAPDKSGLPSDRFSAERTGGSVSTLTIQRTQQEDSAVYLCASSPQVQGSYSGNTIYFGEGSWLTVV.

The J gene is TRBJ2-3, the V gene TRBV6-5; 7 bases agree with TRBD1. CDR1 and CDR2 from the germline V gene are MNHEY and SVGAGI. The trim removed 6 bases at V and 4 bases at J, leaving 10 bases unmatched. The CDR3 covers 15 residues. This chain's CDR3 is CASRNRGFLADTQYF. CDR3 in DNA: TGTGCCAGCAGAAACAGGGGATTCCTAGCAGATACGCAGTATTTT.

The J gene is TRBJ2-7, the V gene TRBV28; maybe TRBD2 (5 bases). Germline V gene data show CDR1 as MDHEN and CDR2 as SYDVKM. This CDR3 comprises 12 residues. Trimming removed 7 bases from V and 5 bases from J, with 12 bases in between. The CDR3 DNA sequence: TGTGCCAGCATAGACTACCCGAACGAGCAGTACTTC. Translation gives CASIDYPNEQYF. The whole variable domain, remainder taken from reference TRBV28 and TRBJ2-7, is DVKVTQSSRYLVKRTGEKVFLECVQDMDHENMFWYRQDPGLGLRLIYFSYDVKMKEKGDIPEGYSVSREKKERFSLILESASTNQTSMYLCASIDYPNEQYFGPGTRLTVT.

The chain combines TRBV5-1 with TRBJ2-1; 12 nucleotides align to TRBD2. CDR1 SGHRS and CDR2 YFSETQ come from the germline V gene. The V segment lost 1 base and the J segment 9 bases; nucleotides outside the gene matches: 11. The CDR3 consists of 17 residues. CDR3 DNA sequence: TGCGCCAGCAGCTTGCCCCTAGCGGGAGGGTCAGTGGGTGAGCAGTTCTTC. Amino acids: CASSLPLAGGSVGEQFF.

The chain is built from TRBV11-2 and TRBJ2-3; 9 nucleotides line up with TRBD1. The CDR3 runs 15 residues. The V gene end was trimmed by 5 bases and the J gene end by 4 bases; junction bases not matched to a gene: 7. Germline loops: CDR1 SGHAT, CDR2 FQNNGV. The chain's CDR3 is CASSPGDRDSDTQYF. The CDR3 coding sequence is TGTGCCAGCAGCCCCGGGGACAGGGATTCAGATACGCAGTATTTT. The variable domain in full, with the rest retrieved from reference TRBV11-2 and TRBJ2-3, is EAGVAQSPRYKIIEKRQSVAFWCNPISGHATLYWYQQILGQGPKLLIQFQNNGVVDDSQLPKDRFSAERLKGVDSTLKIQPAKLEDSAVYLCASSPGDRDSDTQYFGPGTRLTVL.

The chain has TRBV19 and TRBJ1-5; 9 bases agree with TRBD1. This CDR3 comprises 16 residues. Germline assignment: CDR1 LNHDA and CDR2 SQIVND (reference sequence). Germline trimming cut 4 bases from V and 3 bases from J; bases unmatched to any gene: 7. The CDR3 DNA sequence: TGTGCCAGTAGTACGACCGGGACAGGGTACAATCAGCCCCAGCATTTT. Residues: CASSTTGTGYNQPQHF. Filled out from reference TRBV19 and TRBJ1-5, the complete variable domain reads DGGITQSPKYLFRKEGQNVTLSCEQNLNHDAMYWYRQDPGQGLRLIYYSQIVNDFQKGDIAEGYSVSREKKESFPLTVTSAQKNPTAFYLCASSTTGTGYNQPQHFGDGTRLSIL.

CDR3 region: CASSEADSADSPLHF. As DNA, the CDR3 is TGTGCCAGCAGTGAAGCGGACAGCGCGGATTCACCCCTCCACTTT. The chain couples TRBV6-1 to TRBJ1-6; a weak D match, TRBD1 (6 bases). V was trimmed by 0 bases and J by 8 bases, leaving 11 bases between them. The CDR3 loop spans 15 amino acids. Germline V gives CDR1 MNHNS, CDR2 SASEGT.

This sequence joins TRBV21-1 and TRBJ1-4; TRBD1, the table's D call, lacks a check against the DNA. TRBV21-1 is reported as a pseudogene. The CDR3 extends over 17 amino acids. CDR3 sequence (DNA): TGTGCCAGCAGCGACCGCGCTCCGGGACAGGGCGACGAAAAACTGTTTTTT. Translating it yields CASSDRAPGQGDEKLFF.

This clone was observed a single time. V and J are TRBV7-9 and TRBJ2-2; no definite D call. V lost 5 bases to trimming and J lost 3 bases, with 7 bases between them. CDR1 is SEHNR, CDR2 FQNEAQ, per germline (reference sequence). The CDR3 loop spans 13 amino acids. The CDR3 protein is CASSAQDTGELFF. In DNA form, the CDR3 reads TGTGCCAGCAGCGCACAAGACACCGGGGAGCTGTTTTTT.

The DNA of the CDR3 is TGTGCCAGCAGTGACGAGACTAGCGGGAGAAGAGAGACCCAGTACTTC. Amino acids: CASSDETSGRRETQYF. The genes are TRBV6-1 and TRBJ2-5; TRBD2 aligns across 12 bases. Looked up from germline, CDR1 is MNHNS and CDR2 is SASEGT. The V segment lost 3 bases and the J segment 4 bases; nucleotides outside the gene matches: 6. The length of the CDR3 is 16 residues.

This chain links TRBV10-1 with TRBJ2-1; the match to TRBD2 covers 12 bases. V shed 5 bases, J shed 4 bases, and the junction held 6 bases outside the gene matches. The CDR3 runs 16 residues. Germline CDR1 WNHNN, CDR2 SYGVQD (reference sequence). The CDR3 DNA follows: TGCGCCAGCAGTCCGACTAGCGGGAGCCTTTACAATGAGCAGTTCTTC. This encodes CASSPTSGSLYNEQFF.

This clone was seen only once. The rearrangement links TRBV5-1 to TRBJ2-7; D may be TRBD2 (6 bases). The V and J ends lost 4 bases and 2 bases respectively, with 13 bases between them. This CDR3 is built from 14 residues. The germline gives CDR1 SGHRS, CDR2 YFSETQ. CDR3 in DNA: TGCGCCAGCAGCCAGGCTGGCGGGACCTACGAGCAGTACTTC. It is translated as CASSQAGGTYEQYF.

The V and J genes are TRBV7-2 and TRBJ1-3, with 8 bases aligning to TRBD1. This CDR3 comprises 16 residues. Germline values: CDR1 SGHTA, CDR2 FQGNSA. V lost 5 bases to trimming and J lost 0 bases; unmatched junction nucleotides: 6. In nucleotides, the CDR3 is TGTGCCAGCAGCCCGACAGGGGCCGGCTCTGGAAACACCATATATTTT. It yields the protein CASSPTGAGSGNTIYF.

The V gene is TRBV11-2, the J gene TRBJ2-1; TRBD1 matches 8 bases. This CDR3 is built from 16 residues. V dropped 3 bases and J dropped 3; count of bases not matched to a gene: 7. Germline values: CDR1 SGHAT, CDR2 FQNNGV. CDR3 in amino acids: CASSFPGQGLYNEQFF. DNA for the CDR3: TGTGCCAGCAGCTTCCCCGGACAGGGTCTCTACAATGAGCAGTTCTTC.

This chain uses TRBV5-5 with TRBJ2-1, with TRBD1 as a possible D gene (6 bases). Trimming took 0 bases from V and 3 from J, leaving 13 bases between them. The germline V gene encodes CDR1 SGHKS and CDR2 YYEKEE (reference sequence). There are 16 residues in the CDR3. The CDR3 nucleotides are TGTGCCAGCAGCTTGGTGGGAACAGGGAACTACAATGAGCAGTTCTTC. It is translated as CASSLVGTGNYNEQFF.

This chain links TRBV18 with TRBJ1-5; D uncertain. The CDR3 runs to 17 residues. The ends were cut back, 4 bases at V and 4 bases at J, with 20 bases in the middle. Germline-derived CDR1 and CDR2 are KGHSH and LQKENI. The CDR3 spells CASSRPSGGRENQPQHF. The CDR3 DNA sequence: TGTGCCAGCTCACGACCCTCTGGAGGACGGGAAAATCAGCCCCAGCATTTT. Looking up the rest from reference TRBV18 and TRBJ1-5 gives the full variable domain: NAGVMQNPRHLVRRRGQEARLRCSPMKGHSHVYWYRQLPEEGLKFMVYLQKENIIDESGMPKERFSAEFPKEGPSILRIQQVVRGDSAAYFCASSRPSGGRENQPQHFGDGTRLSIL.

This chain connects TRBV7-3 to TRBJ2-1, with D perhaps TRBD2 (5 bases). The V end lost 2 bases, the J end lost 6 bases, and 11 bases lay between the germline ends. The CDR3 spans 14 residues. Germline V CDR1 and CDR2: SGHTA, FQGTGA. CDR3 protein: CASSLLTGSNEQFF. In DNA, the CDR3 is TGTGCCAGCAGCTTATTGACGGGATCCAATGAGCAGTTCTTC.

This clone appeared a few times. The chain has TRBV30 and TRBJ1-3, with 7 bases fitting TRBD1. V lost 8 bases to trimming and J lost 7 bases; unmatched junction nucleotides: 11. In germline, CDR1 is GTSNPN, CDR2 SVGIG (reference sequence). CDR3 length: 13 residues. The CDR3 protein is CASQQGPGNTIYF. CDR3 DNA: TGTGCCAGCCAACAGGGGCCCGGGAACACCATATATTTT.

The genes are TRBV6-5 and TRBJ2-3; D not resolved. This CDR3 contains 13 residues. V lost 6 bases to trimming and J lost 2 bases, with 9 bases between them. Germline CDR1 reads MNHEY; CDR2 reads SVGAGI. The CDR3, as DNA: TGTGCCAGCAGCTACCAACTCACAGATACGCAGTATTTT. It encodes CASSYQLTDTQYF.

The CDR3 region has the DNA TGTGCCAGCAGCCAACCTACTGGGACTTTCGGTGGGGAGCAGTACTTC. Translating gives CASSQPTGTFGGEQYF. The chain uses TRBV3-1 (or the pseudogene TRBV3-2) and TRBJ2-7, with TRBD2 as a possible D gene (6 bases). CDR3 length equals 16 residues. CDR1 LGHDT and CDR2 YNNKEL come from the germline V gene (reference sequence). V was cut by 2 bases and J by 7 bases, with 21 bases left in between.

J is TRBJ2-3 and V is TRBV9; D remains ambiguous. Germline assignment: CDR1 SGDLS and CDR2 YYNGEE. V was pared by 0 bases and J by 7 bases, with 12 bases between. The CDR3 contains 14 residues. The CDR3 nucleotides read TGTGCCAGCAGCGTAGCGTCTAGTCCACATACGCAGTATTTT. It translates to CASSVASSPHTQYF.